A selection of T cell receptor beta chains follows, all from one sample in a study of cytomegalovirus exposure and HLA in healthy donors. This table comes from immunoSEQ multiplex PCR, and its TCRdb copy is limited to in-frame clones, with some not included. The repertoire holds 300,000 to 400,000 clones, with 70% to 90% as singletons. Sequencing was done on a sample of PBMCs. Source of these receptors: a woman aged 18-30 years in good health and CMV-seronegative. The CDR3 runs from the conserved cysteine through the conserved F or W. Each record gives: V gene, J gene, D gene, clone size, CDR3 protein, CDR3 DNA. A D gene is named only where the DNA matches it firmly. Expanded clones get a size class; other rows say once, few or many, or leave the size out.

V: TRBV28; J: TRBJ2-7; D: TRBD1; size: -; CDR3: CASRDGTGTGFYEQYF; DNA: TGTGCCTCCAGGGACGGGACAGGGACAGGGTTCTACGAGCAGTACTTC
V: TRBV28; J: TRBJ2-7; D: -; size: -; CDR3: CASSYQTGYHEQYF; DNA: TGTGCCAGCAGTTACCAGACAGGTTACCACGAGCAGTACTTC
V: TRBV6-4; J: TRBJ2-3; D: -; size: -; CDR3: CASSTGDTDTQYF; DNA: TGTGCCAGCAGTACAGGTGACACAGATACGCAGTATTTT
V: TRBV6-1; J: TRBJ2-7; D: -; size: once; CDR3: CASIIEPPSSPEQYF; DNA: TGTGCCAGCATTATTGAGCCCCCGTCTTCCCCCGAGCAGTACTTC
V: TRBV5-6; J: TRBJ2-1; D: -; size: few; CDR3: CASSATSYNEQFF; DNA: TGTGCCAGCAGCGCCACTAGCTACAATGAGCAGTTCTTC
V: TRBV5-5; J: TRBJ2-7; D: -; size: -; CDR3: CASSNLGGYEQYF; DNA: TGTGCCAGCAGCAACCTAGGGGGCTACGAGCAGTACTTC
V: TRBV7-9; J: TRBJ1-4; D: TRBD1; size: -; CDR3: CASSLYGTGGSEKLFF; DNA: TGTGCCAGCAGCTTATACGGTACAGGGGGTAGTGAAAAACTGTTTTTT
V: TRBV11-2; J: TRBJ2-7; D: -; size: -; CDR3: CASSLVPDSSYEQYF; DNA: TGTGCCAGCAGCTTAGTGCCCGACAGTTCCTACGAGCAGTACTTC
V: TRBV7-9; J: TRBJ2-3; D: TRBD2; size: -; CDR3: CASSSLAGDSTDTQYF; DNA: TGTGCCAGCAGCTCCCTAGCGGGAGATAGCACAGATACGCAGTATTTT
V: TRBV11-2; J: TRBJ2-3; D: -; size: once; CDR3: CASSSGGQYF; DNA: TGTGCCAGCAGCTCAGGAGGGCAGTATTTT
V: TRBV11-2; J: TRBJ1-3; D: -; size: -; CDR3: CAAGRGDSGNTIYF; DNA: TGTGCCGCGGGCAGGGGCGACTCTGGAAACACCATATATTTT
V: TRBV30; J: TRBJ2-2; D: TRBD1; size: -; CDR3: CAWRGQGSGELFF; DNA: TGTGCCTGGAGGGGACAGGGGTCCGGGGAGCTGTTTTTT
V: TRBV15; J: TRBJ2-7; D: TRBD2; size: -; CDR3: CATSSTSGIKVEQYF; DNA: TGTGCCACCAGCAGTACTAGCGGGATTAAGGTAGAGCAGTACTTC
V: TRBV4-1; J: TRBJ2-7; D: TRBD1; size: -; CDR3: CASSQFEDRGLGVNEQYF; DNA: TGCGCCAGCAGCCAATTCGAGGACAGGGGCCTAGGTGTCAACGAGCAGTACTTC
V: TRBV10-1; J: TRBJ1-4; D: TRBD1; size: once; CDR3: CASSPGGGVEKLFF; DNA: TGCGCCAGCAGCCCCGGAGGGGGCGTTGAAAAACTGTTTTTT
V: TRBV2; J: TRBJ2-2; D: TRBD1; size: -; CDR3: CASSGRTGGPGELFF; DNA: TGTGCCAGCAGTGGGAGAACAGGGGGGCCCGGGGAGCTGTTTTTT
V: TRBV28; J: TRBJ2-1; D: TRBD1; size: -; CDR3: CASRGQGSSYNEQFF; DNA: TGTGCCAGCAGGGGACAGGGGAGCTCCTACAATGAGCAGTTCTTC
V: TRBV6-1; J: TRBJ2-3; D: -; size: -; CDR3: CASSEGRERVPSTDTQYF; DNA: TGTGCCAGCAGTGAAGGGAGGGAGCGGGTACCTAGCACAGATACGCAGTATTTT
V: TRBV19; J: TRBJ2-7; D: -; size: -; CDR3: CASTVRGGTSYEQYF; DNA: TGTGCCAGTACCGTGAGGGGGGGCACCTCCTACGAGCAGTACTTC
V: TRBV6-1; J: TRBJ1-2; D: -; size: -; CDR3: CACGNSDTF; DNA: TGTGCCTGCGGTAATTCGGACACCTTC
V: TRBV4-1; J: TRBJ2-7; D: TRBD1; size: -; CDR3: CASSQQGVNWYEQYF; DNA: TGCGCCAGCAGCCAACAGGGGGTAAACTGGTACGAGCAGTACTTC
V: TRBV6-6; J: TRBJ2-6; D: -; size: -; CDR3: CASIESGSGANVLTF; DNA: TGTGCCAGCATTGAATCCGGCTCTGGGGCCAACGTCCTGACTTTC
V: TRBV28; J: TRBJ1-5; D: TRBD1; size: -; CDR3: CASIQAGGAHQPQHF; DNA: TGTGCCAGCATCCAGGCAGGGGGCGCGCATCAGCCCCAGCATTTT
V: TRBV30; J: TRBJ2-2; D: -; size: -; CDR3: CAWDWNTGELFF; DNA: TGTGCCTGGGACTGGAACACCGGGGAGCTGTTTTTT
V: TRBV28; J: TRBJ2-7; D: TRBD2; size: -; CDR3: CASSLGTSGSSYEQYF; DNA: TGTGCCAGCAGTCTAGGTACTAGCGGAAGCTCCTACGAGCAGTACTTC
V: TRBV4-1; J: TRBJ2-3; D: TRBD2; size: -; CDR3: CASSYSGGSTDTQYF; DNA: TGCGCCAGCAGCTATAGCGGGGGGAGCACAGATACGCAGTATTTT
V: TRBV9; J: TRBJ2-1; D: -; size: -; CDR3: CASSPRGEGDNEQFF; DNA: TGTGCCAGCAGCCCCCGGGGTGAGGGGGACAATGAGCAGTTCTTC
V: TRBV2; J: TRBJ2-5; D: TRBD2; size: -; CDR3: CASRGGTAGGTQYF; DNA: TGTGCCAGCAGGGGAGGGACCGCCGGGGGGACCCAGTACTTC
V: TRBV6-6; J: TRBJ1-1; D: -; size: -; CDR3: CASSYPRNTEAFF; DNA: TGTGCCAGCAGTTACCCCCGTAACACTGAAGCTTTCTTT
V: TRBV5-1; J: TRBJ2-1; D: TRBD2; size: -; CDR3: CASSAPTSGGPYSYNEQFF; DNA: TGCGCCAGCAGCGCACCGACTAGCGGGGGGCCCTACTCCTACAATGAGCAGTTCTTC
V: TRBV27; J: TRBJ1-1; D: -; size: once; CDR3: CARCTRDSDTEAFF; DNA: TGTGCCAGGTGTACGAGGGATAGCGACACTGAAGCTTTCTTT
V: TRBV6-5; J: TRBJ2-7; D: TRBD2; size: -; CDR3: CASRIAGTSLYEQYF; DNA: TGTGCCAGCAGAATAGCCGGGACTAGCTTGTACGAGCAGTACTTC
V: TRBV7-9; J: TRBJ2-2; D: TRBD2; size: -; CDR3: CASSLGLAGITGELFF; DNA: TGTGCCAGCAGCTTGGGACTAGCGGGAATCACCGGGGAGCTGTTTTTT
V: TRBV27; J: TRBJ2-7; D: -; size: -; CDR3: CASSSSPAGIIHEQYF; DNA: TGTGCCAGCAGTTCAAGTCCTGCGGGGATCATCCACGAGCAGTACTTC
V: TRBV5-1; J: TRBJ2-3; D: TRBD2; size: -; CDR3: CASSQSRLAGGADTQYF; DNA: TGCGCCAGCAGCCAGAGCCGGTTAGCGGGAGGAGCAGATACGCAGTATTTT
V: TRBV6-5; J: TRBJ2-6; D: -; size: -; CDR3: CASSSAGSGANVLTF; DNA: TGTGCCAGCAGTTCTGCCGGCTCTGGGGCCAACGTCCTGACTTTC
V: TRBV10-2; J: TRBJ2-7; D: TRBD1; size: once; CDR3: CASSEGTVYEQYF; DNA: TGCGCCAGCAGTGAGGGGACAGTATACGAGCAGTACTTC
V: TRBV28; J: TRBJ1-1; D: TRBD1; size: -; CDR3: CANKQGAGWTEAFF; DNA: TGTGCCAACAAACAGGGGGCCGGCTGGACTGAAGCTTTCTTT
V: TRBV5-4; J: TRBJ2-3; D: TRBD1; size: -; CDR3: CASSTPGGPSTDTQYF; DNA: TGTGCCAGCAGCACCCCAGGGGGCCCCAGCACAGATACGCAGTATTTT